A single sample is the source of the 29 T cell receptor beta chains below, sequenced in a study of T-cell memory formation after mild COVID-19. TCRdb re-called the 5' RACE reads with MiXCR, one entry per CDR3 protein. Of approximately 560,000 distinct CDR3 sequences in the sample, roughly 17% were seen once. The sequenced material came from PBMCs or a T cell subset sorted from them (not recorded which). These receptors all stem from an adult woman who had mild COVID-19 (a few samples of this study predate the infection). Cell type and time point are not known.

This clonotype was recorded many times. The V and J genes are TRBV7-9 and TRBJ2-2; weak D call: TRBD1 (5 bases). From germline, CDR1 is SEHNR and CDR2 FQNEAQ (reference sequence). With 4 bases removed from V and 2 bases from J, the gap between germline ends came to 14 bases. The CDR3 is 16 residues long. This CDR3 is CASSSPRQRNTGELFF. The CDR3 nucleotides read TGTGCCAGCAGCTCGCCGCGACAGAGAAACACCGGGGAGCTGTTTTTT.

The V and J genes are TRBV5-1 and TRBJ1-1, with 9 positions matching TRBD1. From germline, CDR1 is SGHRS and CDR2 YFSETQ. There are 15 residues in the CDR3. V dropped 4 bases and J dropped 4; count of bases not matched to a gene: 8. The CDR3 sequence: CASSPTGGFFTEAFF. Here the CDR3 DNA reads TGCGCCAGCAGCCCAACAGGGGGCTTCTTCACTGAAGCTTTCTTT.

The rearrangement joins TRBV18 to TRBJ1-3, with no clear D. In germline, CDR1 is KGHSH, CDR2 LQKENI. V was pared by 4 bases and J by 0 bases, with 13 bases between. The CDR3 covers 16 residues. The CDR3 region is CASSRPGPRSGNTIYF. CDR3 nucleotide sequence: TGTGCCAGCTCACGTCCCGGGCCTCGCTCTGGAAACACCATATATTTT.

The chain recombines TRBV29-1 with TRBJ2-5, with D tentatively TRBD1 (6 bases). The CDR3 sequence is 12 residues long. CDR1 SQVTM and CDR2 ANQGSEA come from the germline V gene. V shed 3 bases and J shed 5 bases, with 10 bases lying between them. The DNA of the CDR3 is TGCAGCGTTGACAGGGGATGGGAGACCCAGTACTTC. Encoded protein: CSVDRGWETQYF. Full variable domain (outside the CDR3, taken from reference TRBV29-1 and TRBJ2-5): SAVISQKPSRDICQRGTSLTIQCQVDSQVTMMFWYRQQPGQSLTLIATANQGSEATYESGFVIDKFPISRPNLTFSTLTVSNMSPEDSSIYLCSVDRGWETQYFGPGTRLLVL.

This clonotype was seen a handful of times. This chain links TRBV27 with TRBJ1-5, with TRBD1 as a possible D gene (6 bases). The germline V and J ends were trimmed by 0 bases and 2 bases, with 20 bases remaining between them. The CDR3 loop spans 19 amino acids. The germline V gene has CDR1 MNHEY and CDR2 SMNVEV (reference sequence). In DNA form, the CDR3 reads TGTGCCAGCAGTTTATCCGGGGGCCTGATCCTTTTGGGCAATCAGCCCCAGCATTTT. This translates into CASSLSGGLILLGNQPQHF.

The chain has TRBV9 and TRBJ1-4; tentative D call: TRBD1 (6 bases). There are 15 residues in the CDR3. V was shortened by 4 bases and J by 7 bases, with 17 bases between the two germline ends. Looked up from germline, CDR1 is SGDLS and CDR2 is YYNGEE. As DNA, the CDR3 is TGTGCCAGCAGCCCCTTTTGGGGGCGCGGTGAAAAACTGTTTTTT. It translates to CASSPFWGRGEKLFF. Drawing the rest from reference TRBV9 and TRBJ1-4, the complete variable domain is DSGVTQTPKHLITATGQRVTLRCSPRSGDLSVYWYQQSLDQGLQFLIQYYNGEERAKGNILERFSAQQFPDLHSELNLSSLELGDSALYFCASSPFWGRGEKLFFGSGTQLSVL.

This clonotype was observed a few times. The chain combines TRBV29-1 with TRBJ1-1; a weak D match, TRBD1 (5 bases). The CDR3 length is 13 residues. The V end was cut by 4 bases, the J end by 0 bases, with 9 bases between. Germline-derived CDR1 and CDR2 are SQVTM and ANQGSEA. The CDR3, as DNA: TGCAGCGTTGTGGGGCATATGAACACTGAAGCTTTCTTT. This encodes CSVVGHMNTEAFF.

This clonotype has just a few counts. The chain is built from TRBV19 and TRBJ1-1; 8 positions match TRBD1. Trimming cost V 5 bases and J 4 bases; bases outside gene matches: 12. Germline loops: CDR1 LNHDA, CDR2 SQIVND (reference sequence). The CDR3 covers 16 residues. The CDR3 nucleotides are TGTGCCAGTAGTGCCACCACGACAGGGGTGGGCACTGAAGCTTTCTTT. Protein product: CASSATTTGVGTEAFF. The entire variable domain, with the rest obtained from reference TRBV19 and TRBJ1-1, is as follows: DGGITQSPKYLFRKEGQNVTLSCEQNLNHDAMYWYRQDPGQGLRLIYYSQIVNDFQKGDIAEGYSVSREKKESFPLTVTSAQKNPTAFYLCASSATTTGVGTEAFFGQGTRLTVV.

This chain joins TRBV23-1 and TRBJ1-5; 7 bases match TRBD1. TRBV23-1 is an open reading frame whose function is uncertain. CDR3 length: 17 residues. J gave up 1 base and V 0 bases, and 6 bases lay outside the gene matches. The CDR3 loop reads CASSQSGEGASNQPQHF. CDR3 nucleotide sequence: TGCGCCAGCAGTCAATCGGGGGAGGGGGCGAGCAATCAGCCCCAGCATTTT.

This sequence joins TRBV7-2 and TRBJ2-7; D gene uncertain. The CDR3 is made up of 15 amino acids. Trimming took 0 bases from V and 0 from J, leaving 9 bases between them. Germline CDR1 is SGHTA and CDR2 is FQGNSA. In nucleotides, the CDR3 is TGTGCCAGCAGCTTAGCCTGGACGGGCTCCTACGAGCAGTACTTC. Translating it yields CASSLAWTGSYEQYF.

The chain joins TRBV6-2 or TRBV6-3 to TRBJ2-5; weak D call: TRBD2 (6 bases). Germline assignment: CDR1 MNHEY and CDR2 SVGEGT. Trimming took off 5 bases at V and 9 bases at J, with 16 bases between the two ends. CDR3 size: 13 residues. CDR3 bases: TGTGCCAGCAGTACGGGACTTTTTGGGGCCCAGTACTTC. Amino acids: CASSTGLFGAQYF.

The CDR3 DNA reads as TGTGCCAGCAGCCAAGGGAGAGTGAAGAACACTGAAGCTTTCTTT. This gives the protein CASSQGRVKNTEAFF. The V and J genes are TRBV3-1 and TRBJ1-1; D remains unclear. CDR1 is LGHDT and CDR2 is YNNKEL in the germline V gene (reference sequence). V was shortened by 1 base and J by 1 base, with 10 bases between the two germline ends. The CDR3 loop spans 15 amino acids. Combining the CDR3 with reference TRBV3-1 and TRBJ1-1 gives the whole variable domain DTAVSQTPKYLVTQMGNDKSIKCEQNLGHDTMYWYKQDSKKFLKIMFSYNNKELIINETVPNRFSPKSPDKAHLNLHINSLELGDSAVYFCASSQGRVKNTEAFFGQGTRLTVV.

This clonotype occurred a few times. V and J are TRBV29-1 and TRBJ1-2, with D unclear. The V gene lost 2 bases and the J gene lost 0 bases, with 10 bases spanning the gap. Germline V CDR1 and CDR2: SQVTM, ANQGSEA. The CDR3 loop spans 14 amino acids. CDR3 amino acids: CSVERRLTNYGYTF. The CDR3 nucleotides read TGCAGCGTTGAACGGCGGTTGACTAACTATGGCTACACCTTC.

The J gene is TRBJ1-2, the V gene TRBV2, with TRBD1 matching over 7 bases. This CDR3 region has 13 residues. The V gene end was trimmed by 5 bases and the J gene end by 8 bases; junction bases not matched to a gene: 8. Germline V gene sequence: CDR1 SNHLY, CDR2 FYNNEI. CDR3 sequence: CASSPDRVGGYTF. In DNA form, the CDR3 reads TGTGCCAGCAGTCCTGACAGGGTGGGCGGCTACACCTTC.

The rearrangement links TRBV6-6 to TRBJ2-1, with 8 bases aligning to TRBD2. In germline, CDR1 is MNHNY, CDR2 SVGAGI (reference sequence). This CDR3 is 18 amino acids long. The V gene end was trimmed by 6 bases and the J gene end by 0 bases; junction bases not matched to a gene: 13. CDR3 sequence: CASRDRVAGKSSYNEQFF. In nucleotides, the CDR3 is TGTGCCAGCAGGGACCGAGTAGCGGGGAAAAGCTCCTACAATGAGCAGTTCTTC.

This clonotype came up a few times. The chain combines TRBV7-3 with TRBJ2-3; D is unclear. The CDR3 sequence is 17 residues long. Between the trimmed V and J ends, which lost 2 bases and 1 base, there was a span of 16 bases. Germline V lookup: CDR1 SGHTA, CDR2 FQGTGA. The CDR3: CASSLSASSSRTDTQYF. DNA for the CDR3: TGTGCCAGCAGCTTATCTGCGTCCTCATCCCGCACAGATACGCAGTATTTT. The variable domain in full, completed from reference TRBV7-3 and TRBJ2-3, reads GAGVSQTPSNKVTEKGKYVELRCDPISGHTALYWYRQSLGQGPEFLIYFQGTGAADDSGLPNDRFFAVRPEGSVSTLKIQRTERGDSAVYLCASSLSASSSRTDTQYFGPGTRLTVL.

This chain connects TRBV14 to TRBJ2-3; unclear D gene. Germline assignment: CDR1 SGHDN and CDR2 FVKESK. The CDR3 is 16 residues long. V lost 0 bases, J lost 4 bases, and 14 bases lay in between. CDR3 residues: CASSQDLGRSADTQYF. The CDR3 DNA reads as TGTGCCAGCAGCCAAGATTTAGGCCGGAGCGCAGATACGCAGTATTTT.

The chain uses TRBV20-1 and TRBJ1-2; D possibly corresponds to TRBD1 (6 bases). CDR1 is DFQATT and CDR2 is SNEGSKA in the germline V gene (reference sequence). V lost 4 bases and J 2 bases, leaving 14 bases between the germline ends. The CDR3 has 14 amino acids. In DNA form, the CDR3 reads TGCAGTGCTATCCCACAGGGATCGAACTATGGCTACACCTTC. Its translation: CSAIPQGSNYGYTF.

This clonotype was detected only a few times. The chain has TRBV4-1 and TRBJ1-2, with a possible D match to TRBD1 (5 bases). Trimming left V 4 bases short and J 4 bases short, with 16 bases between. Looked up from germline, CDR1 is MGHRA and CDR2 is YSYEKL. CDR3 size: 15 residues. The CDR3 DNA is TGCGCCAGCAGCCCTACCGGGACGGACGTCTATGGCTACACCTTC. This sequence encodes CASSPTGTDVYGYTF.

V and J are TRBV12-3 or TRBV12-4 and TRBJ2-1; D could derive from TRBD1 or TRBD2 (5 bases each). The germline V and J ends were trimmed by 5 bases and 2 bases, with 13 bases remaining between them. This CDR3 comprises 15 residues. CDR3: CASSPGTFPYNEQFF. CDR3 DNA sequence: TGTGCCAGCAGTCCCGGGACCTTTCCCTACAATGAGCAGTTCTTC.

The chain is built from TRBV12-3 or TRBV12-4 and TRBJ2-7; 9 positions agree with TRBD1. Trimming cost V 4 bases and J 2 bases; bases outside gene matches: 9. The CDR3 consists of 16 residues. Here the CDR3 reads CASSSTPGQGPYEQYF. The DNA of the CDR3 is TGTGCCAGCAGTTCCACACCGGGACAGGGCCCCTACGAGCAGTACTTC.

There are a few counts of this clonotype. V usage is TRBV7-2 and J usage is TRBJ2-7; TRBD2 matches 12 bases. The ends lost 6 bases at V and 3 bases at J; junction bases unmatched: 15. Looked up from germline, CDR1 is SGHTA and CDR2 is FQGNSA. The CDR3 totals 18 residues. Written as DNA, the CDR3 is TGTGCCAGCAGACCCGGGGCGCTAGCGGGAGGGCCGGGCTACGAGCAGTACTTC. Translated: CASRPGALAGGPGYEQYF.

This clonotype was recorded at least ten times. The gene calls are TRBV5-5 and TRBJ2-7; 9 nucleotides agree with TRBD1. J lost 4 bases, V lost 2 bases, and 1 base had no gene match. The CDR3 sequence is 13 residues long. Germline V gene data show CDR1 as SGHKS and CDR2 as YYEKEE (reference sequence). The CDR3 bases are TGTGCCAGCAGCTTACAGGGGGCATACGAGCAGTACTTC. Translation gives CASSLQGAYEQYF.

This clonotype came up a few times. The chain joins TRBV7-2 to TRBJ2-3, with D perhaps TRBD2 (6 bases). Germline CDR1 is SGHTA and CDR2 is FQGNSA. The CDR3 covers 16 residues. The V end was cut by 3 bases, the J end by 0 bases, with 13 bases between. The CDR3 region is CASSLEGPASTDTQYF. CDR3 bases: TGTGCCAGCAGCTTGGAGGGACCCGCCAGCACAGATACGCAGTATTTT.

The chain links TRBV7-2 to TRBJ1-2; a possible D gene is TRBD1 (5 bases). This CDR3 region has 15 residues. The V end lost 4 bases, the J end lost 3 bases, and 15 bases lay between the germline ends. Germline loops: CDR1 SGHTA, CDR2 FQGNSA. The CDR3 loop is CASSSYPGTDYGYTF. DNA for the CDR3: TGTGCCAGCAGCTCGTACCCCGGGACGGACTATGGCTACACCTTC.

This clonotype was recorded a few times. The CDR3 reads CASSLARGPLDTQYF. CDR3 coding DNA: TGTGCCAGCAGCTTGGCCAGGGGCCCTTTAGATACGCAGTATTTT. This chain joins TRBV5-5 and TRBJ2-3; the D gene is possibly TRBD1 (6 bases). V was pared by 0 bases and J by 5 bases, with 13 bases between. The CDR3 sequence is 15 residues long. Germline V gene data show CDR1 as SGHKS and CDR2 as YYEKEE (reference sequence).

The chain employs TRBV2 and TRBJ2-4, with D possibly TRBD2 on 7 matching bases. From germline, CDR1 is SNHLY and CDR2 FYNNEI. This CDR3 has 20 amino acids. Trimming took 1 base from V and 0 from J, leaving 22 bases between them. The CDR3, as DNA: TGTGCCAGCAGTGAAGTGTCGACAGGCGGCGGGAGACAAGCCAAAAACATTCAGTACTTC. The encoded protein is CASSEVSTGGGRQAKNIQYF. Supplemented by reference TRBV2 and TRBJ2-4, the full variable domain reads EPEVTQTPSHQVTQMGQEVILRCVPISNHLYFYWYRQILGQKVEFLVSFYNNEISEKSEIFDDQFSVERPDGSNFTLKIRSTKLEDSAMYFCASSEVSTGGGRQAKNIQYFGAGTRLSVL.

This clonotype was seen a few times. The chain couples TRBV7-9 to TRBJ1-4; 7 nucleotides match TRBD1. CDR3 length: 18 amino acids. Germline values: CDR1 SEHNR, CDR2 FQNEAQ (reference sequence). V was pared by 5 bases and J by 0 bases, with 12 bases of the junction left unmatched. The CDR3: CASSPTLGQAATNEKLFF. The CDR3 nucleotides read TGTGCCAGCAGCCCAACTCTAGGACAGGCTGCAACTAATGAAAAACTGTTTTTT.

This clonotype was counted many times. V is TRBV29-1 and J is TRBJ2-1, with 10 nucleotides matching TRBD1. V was clipped by 2 bases and J by 7 bases; unmatched bases: 8. The CDR3 is 15 residues long. The germline V gene encodes CDR1 SQVTM and CDR2 ANQGSEA. CDR3 in amino acids: CSVEPLDRGLNEQFF. The CDR3 bases are TGCAGCGTTGAACCGCTCGACAGGGGGCTAAATGAGCAGTTCTTC.